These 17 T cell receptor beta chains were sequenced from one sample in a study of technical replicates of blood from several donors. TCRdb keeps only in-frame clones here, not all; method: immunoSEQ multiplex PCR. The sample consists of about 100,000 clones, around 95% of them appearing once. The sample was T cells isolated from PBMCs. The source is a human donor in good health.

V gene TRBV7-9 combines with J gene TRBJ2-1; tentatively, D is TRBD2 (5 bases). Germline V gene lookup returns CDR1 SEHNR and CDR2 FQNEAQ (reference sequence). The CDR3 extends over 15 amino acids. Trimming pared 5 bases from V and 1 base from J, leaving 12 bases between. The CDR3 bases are TGTGCCAGCAGCATCGGGGATGGATCCTACAATGAGCAGTTCTTC. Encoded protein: CASSIGDGSYNEQFF.

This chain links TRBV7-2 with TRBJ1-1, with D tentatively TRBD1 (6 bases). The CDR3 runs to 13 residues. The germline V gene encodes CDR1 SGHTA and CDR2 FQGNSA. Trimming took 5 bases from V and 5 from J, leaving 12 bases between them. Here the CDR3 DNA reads TGTGCCAGCAGCACCGGACAGCAGACTGAAGCTTTCTTT. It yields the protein CASSTGQQTEAFF.

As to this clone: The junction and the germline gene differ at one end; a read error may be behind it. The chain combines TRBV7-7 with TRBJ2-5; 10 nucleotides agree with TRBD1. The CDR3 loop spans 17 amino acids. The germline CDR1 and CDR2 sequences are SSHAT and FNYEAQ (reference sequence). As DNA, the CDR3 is TGTGCTAGCAGCACCCGACAGGGGGCGAACGATTGGGAGACCCAGTACTTC. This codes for CASSTRQGANDWETQYF.

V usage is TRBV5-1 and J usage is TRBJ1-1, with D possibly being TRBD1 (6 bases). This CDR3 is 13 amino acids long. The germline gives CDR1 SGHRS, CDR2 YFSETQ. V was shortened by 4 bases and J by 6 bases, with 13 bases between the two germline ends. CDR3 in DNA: TGCGCCAGCAGCCAACCCGGACAGCCTGAAGCTTTCTTT. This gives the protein CASSQPGQPEAFF.

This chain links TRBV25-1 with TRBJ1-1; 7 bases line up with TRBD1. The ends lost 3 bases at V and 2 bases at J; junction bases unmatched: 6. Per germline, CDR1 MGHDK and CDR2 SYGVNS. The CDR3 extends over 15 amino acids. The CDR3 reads CASSDPGTANTEAFF. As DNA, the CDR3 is TGTGCCAGCAGTGATCCCGGGACAGCCAACACTGAAGCTTTCTTT. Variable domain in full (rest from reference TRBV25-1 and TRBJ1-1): EADIYQTPRYLVIGTGKKITLECSQTMGHDKMYWYQQDPGMELHLIHYSYGVNSTEKGDLSSESTVSRIRTEHFPLTLESARPSHTSQYLCASSDPGTANTEAFFGQGTRLTVV.

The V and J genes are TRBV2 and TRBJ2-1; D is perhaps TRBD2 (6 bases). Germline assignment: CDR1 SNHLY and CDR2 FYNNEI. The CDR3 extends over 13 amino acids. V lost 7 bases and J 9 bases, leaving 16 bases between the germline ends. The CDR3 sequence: CASTPRLEGEQFF. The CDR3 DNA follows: TGTGCCAGCACCCCGCGACTAGAGGGTGAGCAGTTCTTC.

DNA for the CDR3: TGTGCCAGCAGCTTAACGTTTGGCGGGGGTAATGAGCAGTTCTTC. Amino acid sequence: CASSLTFGGGNEQFF. The chain uses TRBV7-3 and TRBJ2-1, with 7 bases matching TRBD2. The CDR3 has 15 amino acids. Germline CDR1 SGHTA, CDR2 FQGTGA. Trimming at V came to 0 bases and at J to 7 bases, leaving 6 bases not matched to a gene.

DNA for the CDR3: TGCGCCAGCAGCTTGAGGGGGATAGGGAACCCCGATATCCAAGAGACCCAGTACTTC. Protein sequence: CASSLRGIGNPDIQETQYF. The J gene is TRBJ2-5, the V gene TRBV5-1; the D gene is possibly TRBD1 (6 bases). The V gene's germline CDR1 is SGHRS and CDR2 YFSETQ. This CDR3 spans 19 amino acids. The V gene lost 1 base and the J gene lost 1 base, with 23 bases spanning the gap.

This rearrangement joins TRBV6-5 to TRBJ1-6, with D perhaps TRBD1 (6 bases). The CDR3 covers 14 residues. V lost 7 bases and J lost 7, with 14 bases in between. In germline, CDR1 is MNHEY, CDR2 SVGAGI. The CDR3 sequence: CASTPTGSNSPLHF. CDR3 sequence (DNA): TGTGCCAGCACCCCGACAGGAAGCAATTCACCCCTCCACTTT.

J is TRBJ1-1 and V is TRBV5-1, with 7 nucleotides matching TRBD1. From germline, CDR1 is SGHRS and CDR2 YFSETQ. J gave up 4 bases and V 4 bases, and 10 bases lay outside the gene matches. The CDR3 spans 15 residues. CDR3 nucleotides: TGCGCCAGCAGCCCCGTCCCAGAGGGGGCCACTGAAGCTTTCTTT. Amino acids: CASSPVPEGATEAFF.

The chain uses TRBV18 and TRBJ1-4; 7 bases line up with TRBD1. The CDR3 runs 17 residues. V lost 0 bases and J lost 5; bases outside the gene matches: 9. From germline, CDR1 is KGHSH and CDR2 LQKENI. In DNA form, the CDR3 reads TGTGCCAGCTCACCACCTGGGACAGTATTACCAAATGAAAAACTGTTTTTT. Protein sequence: CASSPPGTVLPNEKLFF.

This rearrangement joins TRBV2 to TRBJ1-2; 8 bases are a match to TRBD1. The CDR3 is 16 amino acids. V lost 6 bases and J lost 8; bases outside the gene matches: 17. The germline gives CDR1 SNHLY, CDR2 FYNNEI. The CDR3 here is CASSQEGSGQGGGYTF. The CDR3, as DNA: TGTGCCAGCAGCCAAGAGGGCAGTGGACAGGGCGGCGGCTACACCTTC.

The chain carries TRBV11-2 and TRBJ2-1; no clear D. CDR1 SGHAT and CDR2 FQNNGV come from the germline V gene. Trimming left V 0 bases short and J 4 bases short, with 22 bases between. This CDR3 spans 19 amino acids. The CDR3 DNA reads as TGTGCCAGCAGCTTAGATCTCACCTACCGGTCTTCCATATACAATGAGCAGTTCTTC. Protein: CASSLDLTYRSSIYNEQFF.

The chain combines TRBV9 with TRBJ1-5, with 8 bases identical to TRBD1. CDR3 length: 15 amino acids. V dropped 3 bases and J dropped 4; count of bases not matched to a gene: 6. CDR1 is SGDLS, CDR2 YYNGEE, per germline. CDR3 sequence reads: CASSGGTGPNQPQHF. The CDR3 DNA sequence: TGTGCCAGCAGCGGAGGGACAGGACCAAATCAGCCCCAGCATTTT.

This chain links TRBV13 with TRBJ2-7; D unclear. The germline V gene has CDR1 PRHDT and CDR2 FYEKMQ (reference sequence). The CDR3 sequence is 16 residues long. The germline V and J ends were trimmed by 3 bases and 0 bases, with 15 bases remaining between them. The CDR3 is CASSFYRASSSYEQYF. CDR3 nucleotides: TGTGCCAGCAGCTTTTACAGAGCCTCGAGCTCCTACGAGCAGTACTTC.

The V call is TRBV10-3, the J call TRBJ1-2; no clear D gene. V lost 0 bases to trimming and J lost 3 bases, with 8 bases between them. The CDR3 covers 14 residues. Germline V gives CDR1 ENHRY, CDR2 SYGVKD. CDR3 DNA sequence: TGTGCCATCAGTGAGTCGGAGAGGTACTATGGCTACACCTTC. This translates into CAISESERYYGYTF.

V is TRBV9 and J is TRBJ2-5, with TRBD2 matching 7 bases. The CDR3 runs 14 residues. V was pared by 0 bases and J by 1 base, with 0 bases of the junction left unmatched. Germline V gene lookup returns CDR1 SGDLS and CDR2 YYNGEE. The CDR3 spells CASSVAGGQETQYF. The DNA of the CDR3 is TGTGCCAGCAGCGTAGCGGGGGGCCAAGAGACCCAGTACTTC.